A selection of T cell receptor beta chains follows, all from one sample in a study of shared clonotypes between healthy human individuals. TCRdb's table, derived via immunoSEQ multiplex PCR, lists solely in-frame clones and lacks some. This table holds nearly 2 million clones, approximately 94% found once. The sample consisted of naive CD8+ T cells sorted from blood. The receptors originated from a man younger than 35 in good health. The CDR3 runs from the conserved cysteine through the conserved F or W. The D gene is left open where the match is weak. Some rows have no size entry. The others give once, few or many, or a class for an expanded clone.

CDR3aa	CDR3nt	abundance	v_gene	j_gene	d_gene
CASSSDRRLGNTIYF	TGCGCCAGCAGCTCCGACAGGAGGCTAGGAAACACCATATATTTT	-	TRBV5-1	TRBJ1-3	-
CASSDPALNRVDGYTF	TGTGCCAGCAGTGACCCTGCCCTCAACAGGGTCGACGGCTACACCTTC	-	TRBV25-1	TRBJ1-2	-
CASSPRLAGYTGELFF	TGTGCCAGCAGCCCAAGACTAGCGGGATACACCGGGGAGCTGTTTTTT	once	TRBV7-9	TRBJ2-2	TRBD2
CSVGPKGSPFEQYF	TGCAGCGTGGGGCCAAAAGGGAGCCCCTTCGAGCAGTACTTC	-	TRBV29-1	TRBJ2-7	-
CASSLDWGSRAFF	TGTGCCAGCAGCTTAGATTGGGGATCCCGAGCTTTCTTT	-	TRBV11-2	TRBJ1-1	-
CASRDGAYEQYF	TGCGCCAGCAGGGACGGAGCCTACGAGCAGTACTTC	-	TRBV10-2	TRBJ2-7	-
CASSVGTSLGGEQYF	TGTGCCAGCAGCGTAGGGACATCCCTGGGGGGAGAGCAGTACTTC	-	TRBV9	TRBJ2-7	-
CASSAGERDIRNIQYF	TGTGCCAGCAGCGCCGGGGAAAGGGACATAAGAAACATTCAGTACTTC	once	TRBV7-9	TRBJ2-4	-
CASSYESSGNTIYF	TGTGCCAGCAGTTACGAAAGCTCTGGAAACACCATATATTTT	-	TRBV6-5	TRBJ1-3	-
CASSLAGDRYDSPLHF	TGTGCCAGCAGCTTGGCCGGGGACAGGTATGATTCACCCCTCCACTTT	-	TRBV5-4	TRBJ1-6	TRBD1
CASSLVAEMNTEAFF	TGTGCCAGCAGCTTAGTGGCAGAGATGAACACTGAAGCTTTCTTT	-	TRBV7-6	TRBJ1-1	-
CASSQEHAMNTEAFF	TGTGCCAGCAGCCAAGAACACGCCATGAACACTGAAGCTTTCTTT	-	TRBV4-2	TRBJ1-1	-
CASSLFFIRQGATNEKLFF	TGTGCCAGCAGTTTATTTTTTATCCGACAGGGAGCAACTAATGAAAAACTGTTTTTT	-	TRBV28	TRBJ1-4	TRBD1
CASSLGFQGNEQYF	TGTGCCAGCAGCTTAGGTTTTCAGGGGAACGAGCAGTACTTC	-	TRBV7-9	TRBJ2-7	-
CASSQEYRVYEQYF	TGCGCCAGCAGCCAAGAATACAGGGTCTACGAGCAGTACTTC	-	TRBV4-1	TRBJ2-7	-
CASGENFYGYTF	TGTGCTAGTGGGGAGAATTTTTATGGCTACACCTTC	-	TRBV12-5	TRBJ1-2	-
CASSSELLGANTEAFF	TGTGCCAGCAGTTCCGAACTCCTCGGGGCTAACACTGAAGCTTTCTTT	-	TRBV6-5	TRBJ1-1	-
CASSQDQGLSSYEQYF	TGTGCCAGCAGCCAAGATCAGGGTTTAAGCTCCTACGAGCAGTACTTC	-	TRBV14	TRBJ2-7	-
CASSPLVTPRGYTF	TGTGCCAGCAGCCCCCTGGTGACCCCGCGGGGCTACACCTTC	-	TRBV14	TRBJ1-2	-
CASSSSPGTSGSLYF	TGTGCCAGCAGTTCGTCGCCCGGGACTAGCGGGAGTCTGTACTTC	once	TRBV27	TRBJ2-7	TRBD2
CASSLTDRASYEQYF	TGTGCCAGCAGCTTAACGGACAGGGCCTCCTACGAGCAGTACTTC	-	TRBV7-9	TRBJ2-7	TRBD1
CASSREGGSDTQYF	TGCGCCAGCAGCCGGGAGGGGGGATCAGATACGCAGTATTTT	-	TRBV4-1	TRBJ2-3	-
CASSIGVGGTEAFF	TGTGCCAGTAGTATAGGGGTAGGGGGAACTGAAGCTTTCTTT	-	TRBV19	TRBJ1-1	-
CASSYSSEHYEQYF	TGTGCCAGCAGTTACTCTTCGGAACACTACGAGCAGTACTTC	-	TRBV6-5	TRBJ2-7	-
CASSVGTGPSNYGYTF	TGTGCCAGCAGTGTCGGGACAGGGCCCTCAAACTATGGCTACACCTTC	-	TRBV6-1	TRBJ1-2	TRBD1
CASSGEIQPSPLSNQPQHF	TGTGCCAGCAGCGGTGAAATACAGCCTAGCCCCCTTAGCAATCAGCCCCAGCATTTT	-	TRBV2	TRBJ1-5	-
CASSSSVGDTEAFF	TGTGCCAGCAGCTCCTCCGTGGGAGACACTGAAGCTTTCTTT	-	TRBV7-9	TRBJ1-1	-
CASSQGQGSYGYTF	TGCGCCAGCAGCCAAGGACAGGGGAGCTATGGCTACACCTTC	-	TRBV4-3	TRBJ1-2	TRBD1
CASSLSSGEHGYTF	TGTGCCAGCAGTTTATCGTCAGGGGAACATGGCTACACCTTC	-	TRBV27	TRBJ1-2	-
CASSLIGDEQYF	TGTGCCAGCAGCTTGATCGGGGACGAGCAGTACTTC	-	TRBV7-9	TRBJ2-7	-
CASGLENTIYF	TGTGCCAGCGGACTAGAGAACACCATATATTTT	-	TRBV21-1	TRBJ1-3	-